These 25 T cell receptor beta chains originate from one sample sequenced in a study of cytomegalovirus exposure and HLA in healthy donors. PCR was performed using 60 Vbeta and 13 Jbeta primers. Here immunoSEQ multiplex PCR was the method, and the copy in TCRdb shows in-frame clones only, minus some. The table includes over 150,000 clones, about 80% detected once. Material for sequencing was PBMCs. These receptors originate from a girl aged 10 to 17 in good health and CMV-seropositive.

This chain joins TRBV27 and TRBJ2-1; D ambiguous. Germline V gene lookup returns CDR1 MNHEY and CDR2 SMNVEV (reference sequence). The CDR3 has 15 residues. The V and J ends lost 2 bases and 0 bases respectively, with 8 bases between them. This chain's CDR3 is CASSLVLSSYNEQFF. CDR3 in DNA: TGTGCCAGCAGTTTAGTCTTGAGCTCCTACAATGAGCAGTTCTTC.

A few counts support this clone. CDR3 loop: CASSTGRGQDYGYTF. CDR3 DNA sequence: TGTGCCAGCAGCACGGGGCGGGGGCAGGACTATGGCTACACCTTC. The V gene is TRBV25-1, the J gene TRBJ1-2, with D maybe TRBD1 (6 bases). Germline values: CDR1 MGHDK, CDR2 SYGVNS. Trimming pared 6 bases from V and 3 bases from J, leaving 17 bases between. CDR3 length: 15 residues.

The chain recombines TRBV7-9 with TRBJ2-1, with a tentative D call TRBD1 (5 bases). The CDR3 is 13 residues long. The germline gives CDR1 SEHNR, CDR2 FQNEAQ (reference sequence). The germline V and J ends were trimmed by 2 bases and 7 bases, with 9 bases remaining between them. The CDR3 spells CASSLLQANEQFF. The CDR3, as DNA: TGTGCCAGCAGCTTATTACAGGCAAATGAGCAGTTCTTC.

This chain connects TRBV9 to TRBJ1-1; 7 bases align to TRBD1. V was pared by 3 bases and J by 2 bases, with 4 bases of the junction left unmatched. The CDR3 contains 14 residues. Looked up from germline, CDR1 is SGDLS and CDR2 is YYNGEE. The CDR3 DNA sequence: TGTGCCAGCAGCGCGGGACAGCTCAACACTGAAGCTTTCTTT. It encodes CASSAGQLNTEAFF.

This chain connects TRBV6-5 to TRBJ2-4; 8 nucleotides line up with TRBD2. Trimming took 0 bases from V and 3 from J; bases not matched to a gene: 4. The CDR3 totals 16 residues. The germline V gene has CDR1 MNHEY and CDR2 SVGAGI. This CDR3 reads CASSYSAGTSKNIQYF. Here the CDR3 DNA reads TGTGCCAGCAGTTACTCGGCCGGGACTAGCAAAAACATTCAGTACTTC.

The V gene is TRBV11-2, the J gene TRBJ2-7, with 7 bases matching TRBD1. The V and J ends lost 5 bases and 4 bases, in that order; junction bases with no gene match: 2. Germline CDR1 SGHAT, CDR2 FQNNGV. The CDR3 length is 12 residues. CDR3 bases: TGTGCCAGCAGCCTGACAGGGTACGAGCAGTACTTC. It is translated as CASSLTGYEQYF.

Written as DNA, the CDR3 is TGTGCCAGCAGCCACTGGACGGGAGACACTGAAGCTTTCTTT. This translates into CASSHWTGDTEAFF. The chain couples TRBV14 to TRBJ1-1, with D hard to call. The CDR3 is 14 amino acids. Trimming stripped 3 bases from V and 3 bases from J, with 11 bases between. Germline CDR1 is SGHDN and CDR2 is FVKESK.

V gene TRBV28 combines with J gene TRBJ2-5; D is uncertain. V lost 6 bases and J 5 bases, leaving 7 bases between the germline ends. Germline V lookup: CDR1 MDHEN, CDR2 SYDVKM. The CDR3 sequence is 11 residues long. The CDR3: CASRARETQYF. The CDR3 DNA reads TGTGCCAGCAGAGCCAGGGAGACCCAGTACTTC. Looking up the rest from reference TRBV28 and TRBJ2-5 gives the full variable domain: DVKVTQSSRYLVKRTGEKVFLECVQDMDHENMFWYRQDPGLGLRLIYFSYDVKMKEKGDIPEGYSVSREKKERFSLILESASTNQTSMYLCASRARETQYFGPGTRLLVL.

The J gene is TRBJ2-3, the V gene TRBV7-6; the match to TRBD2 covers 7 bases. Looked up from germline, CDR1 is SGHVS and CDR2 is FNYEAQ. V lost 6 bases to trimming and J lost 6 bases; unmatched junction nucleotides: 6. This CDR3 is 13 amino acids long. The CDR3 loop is CASRRVGGDTQYF. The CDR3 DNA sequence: TGTGCCAGCAGACGGGTGGGGGGGGATACGCAGTATTTT.

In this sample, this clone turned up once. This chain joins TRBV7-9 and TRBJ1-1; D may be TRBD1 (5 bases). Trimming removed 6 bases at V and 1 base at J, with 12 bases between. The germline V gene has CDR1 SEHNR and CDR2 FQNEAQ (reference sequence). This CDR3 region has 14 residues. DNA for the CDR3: TGTGCCAGCAGGTCCGGGACTGCGAACACTGAAGCTTTCTTT. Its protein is CASRSGTANTEAFF. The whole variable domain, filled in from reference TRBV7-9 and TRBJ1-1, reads DTGVSQNPRHKITKRGQNVTFRCDPISEHNRLYWYRQTLGQGPEFLTYFQNEAQLEKSRLLSDRFSAERPKGSFSTLEIQRTEQGDSAMYLCASRSGTANTEAFFGQGTRLTVV.

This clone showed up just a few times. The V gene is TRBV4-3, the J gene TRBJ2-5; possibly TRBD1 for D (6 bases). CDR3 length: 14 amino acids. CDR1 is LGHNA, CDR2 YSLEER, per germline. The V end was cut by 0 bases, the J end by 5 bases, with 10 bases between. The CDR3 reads CASSQDAQGETQYF. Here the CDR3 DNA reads TGCGCCAGCAGCCAAGATGCCCAGGGGGAGACCCAGTACTTC.

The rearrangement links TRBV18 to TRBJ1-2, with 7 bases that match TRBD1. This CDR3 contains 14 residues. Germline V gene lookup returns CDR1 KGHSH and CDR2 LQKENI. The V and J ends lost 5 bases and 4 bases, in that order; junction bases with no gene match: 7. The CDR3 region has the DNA TGTGCCAGCTCATATCGACAGGGAATCTATGGCTACACCTTC. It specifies CASSYRQGIYGYTF.

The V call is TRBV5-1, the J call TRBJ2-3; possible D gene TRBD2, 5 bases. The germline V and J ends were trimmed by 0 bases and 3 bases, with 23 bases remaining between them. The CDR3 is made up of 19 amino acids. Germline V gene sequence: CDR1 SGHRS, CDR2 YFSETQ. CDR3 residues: CASSLGLAPGSPGTDTQYF. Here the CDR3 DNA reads TGCGCCAGCAGCTTGGGCCTGGCTCCCGGGTCGCCGGGGACAGATACGCAGTATTTT.

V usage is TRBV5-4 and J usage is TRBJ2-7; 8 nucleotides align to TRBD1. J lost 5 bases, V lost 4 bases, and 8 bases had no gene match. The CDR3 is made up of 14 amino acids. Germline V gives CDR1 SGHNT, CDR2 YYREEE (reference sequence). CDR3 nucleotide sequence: TGTGCCAGCAGCGCAGGGGACAGGAGCGACGAGCAGTACTTC. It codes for CASSAGDRSDEQYF.

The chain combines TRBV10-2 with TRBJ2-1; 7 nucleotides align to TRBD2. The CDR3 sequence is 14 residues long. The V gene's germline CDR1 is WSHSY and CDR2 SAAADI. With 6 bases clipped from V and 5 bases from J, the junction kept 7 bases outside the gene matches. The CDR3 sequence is CASRPSGINNEQFF. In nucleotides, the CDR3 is TGCGCCAGCAGGCCTAGCGGTATTAACAATGAGCAGTTCTTC.

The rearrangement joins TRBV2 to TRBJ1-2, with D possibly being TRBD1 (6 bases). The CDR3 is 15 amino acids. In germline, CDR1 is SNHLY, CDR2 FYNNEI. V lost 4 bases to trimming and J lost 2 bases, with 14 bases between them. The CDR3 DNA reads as TGTGCCAGCAGTGCAGGGGCTAGGGGAAACTATGGCTACACCTTC. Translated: CASSAGARGNYGYTF.

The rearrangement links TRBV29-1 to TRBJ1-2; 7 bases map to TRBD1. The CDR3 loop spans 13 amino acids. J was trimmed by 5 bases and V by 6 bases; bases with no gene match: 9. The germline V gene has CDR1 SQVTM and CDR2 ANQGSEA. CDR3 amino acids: CSVLQGTAYGYTF. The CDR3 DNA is TGCAGCGTCCTGCAGGGGACAGCATATGGCTACACCTTC.

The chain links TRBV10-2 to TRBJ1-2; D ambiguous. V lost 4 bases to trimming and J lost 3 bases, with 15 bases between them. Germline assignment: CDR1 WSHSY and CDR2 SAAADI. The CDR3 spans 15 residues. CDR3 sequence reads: CASSGAFPLDYGYTF. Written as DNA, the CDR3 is TGCGCCAGCAGTGGGGCCTTTCCTTTAGACTATGGCTACACCTTC.

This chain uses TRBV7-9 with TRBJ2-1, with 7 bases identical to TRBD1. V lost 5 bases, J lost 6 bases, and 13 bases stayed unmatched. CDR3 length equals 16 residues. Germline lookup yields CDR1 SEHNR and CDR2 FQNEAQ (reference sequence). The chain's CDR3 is CASSHLGQGVFNEQFF. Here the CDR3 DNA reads TGTGCCAGCAGCCACCTTGGTCAGGGGGTTTTCAATGAGCAGTTCTTC.

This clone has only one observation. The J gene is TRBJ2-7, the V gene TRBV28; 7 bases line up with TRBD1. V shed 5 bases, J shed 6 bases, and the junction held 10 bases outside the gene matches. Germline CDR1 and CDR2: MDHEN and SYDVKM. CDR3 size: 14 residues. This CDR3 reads CASSRTGTPTEQYF. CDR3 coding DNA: TGTGCCAGCAGTAGGACAGGAACGCCAACCGAGCAGTACTTC.

CDR3 sequence reads: CASSYSDRAPGIYGYTF. In DNA form, the CDR3 reads TGTGCCAGCAGTTATTCCGACCGGGCCCCGGGGATATATGGCTACACCTTC. The genes are TRBV6-9 and TRBJ1-2; no firm D call. Trimming left V 0 bases short and J 5 bases short, with 19 bases between. CDR1 is MNHGY, CDR2 SVAAGI, per germline. The CDR3 extends over 17 amino acids.

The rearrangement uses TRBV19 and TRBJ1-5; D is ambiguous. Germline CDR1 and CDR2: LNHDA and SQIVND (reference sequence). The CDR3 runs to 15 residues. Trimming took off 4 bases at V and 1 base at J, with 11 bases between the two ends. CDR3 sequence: CASSTTVISNQPQHF. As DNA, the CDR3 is TGTGCCAGTAGTACCACGGTCATCAGCAATCAGCCCCAGCATTTT.

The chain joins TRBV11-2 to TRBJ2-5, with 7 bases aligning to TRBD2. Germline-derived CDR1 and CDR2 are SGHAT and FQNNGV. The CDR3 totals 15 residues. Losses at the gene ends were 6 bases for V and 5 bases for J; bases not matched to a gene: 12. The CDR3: CASRDEPSGDETQYF. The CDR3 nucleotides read TGTGCCAGCAGGGATGAGCCCAGCGGGGACGAGACCCAGTACTTC.

The CDR3 DNA follows: TGTGCCAGCAGCTTAGAGCAGGGGCGAGGAGAAAAACTGTTTTTT. It yields the protein CASSLEQGRGEKLFF. The chain uses TRBV7-6 and TRBJ1-4, with D possibly matching TRBD1 (6 bases). V lost 1 base and J lost 8, with 14 bases in between. This CDR3 has 15 amino acids. Germline V CDR1 and CDR2: SGHVS, FNYEAQ.

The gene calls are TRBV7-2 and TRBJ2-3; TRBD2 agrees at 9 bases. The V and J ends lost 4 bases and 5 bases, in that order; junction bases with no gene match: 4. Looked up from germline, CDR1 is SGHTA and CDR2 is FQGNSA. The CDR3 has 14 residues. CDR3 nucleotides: TGTGCCAGCAGCTCGGGACTAGCAGGAGATACGCAGTATTTT. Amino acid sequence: CASSSGLAGDTQYF.